A single TCR beta chain is shown here with its context. Antigen unknown. The data belong to a study of T-cell reconstitution after alpha-beta-depleted transplantation in children. Findings and limits, study-wide: From newly produced T cells came most of the T-cell counts and diversity one year after transplant. Expanded graft clones numbering several hundred reportedly gave rise to alpha-beta T cells about two months after transplant.

Construction of the TCRbeta library involved unique molecular identifiers. One entry per CDR3 protein results from TCRdb running MiXCR on the PCR reads. The sample lists tens of thousands of distinct CDR3 sequences; roughly 45% were seen once. The CDR3 is 12 amino acids. V was clipped by 3 bases and J by 8 bases, with 8 bases between them. The germline CDR1 and CDR2 sequences are LNHNV and YYDKDF (reference sequence). This sequence was found in a male patient younger than 18 who had a stem cell transplant for acute lymphoblastic leukemia, so the T cells may come from the graft donor. Source: PBMCs, mostly from graft donor cells, taken 360 days after TCRalphabeta/CD19-depleted stem cell transplant. The J gene is TRBJ2-1, the V gene TRBV15; tentatively, D is TRBD1 (6 bases). The CDR3 region is CATSRTGYEQFF. CDR3 nucleotides: TGTGCCACCAGCAGGACAGGCTATGAGCAGTTCTTC.